One TCR beta chain is described in this entry. This sample was included in a study of shared clonotypes between healthy human individuals. The method was immunoSEQ multiplex PCR; TCRdb's version includes in-frame clones alone and lacks a portion of them. This repertoire shows about 1.5 million clones, approximately 97% found once; its top ten account for over 1%. Germline V lookup: CDR1 MNHNS, CDR2 SASEGT. The V and J ends lost 7 bases and 5 bases respectively, with 14 bases between them. CDR3 length: 13 amino acids. Sample: naive CD4+ T cells sorted from blood. The subset was: CD45RA+ positively selected. The V and J genes are TRBV6-1 and TRBJ2-5, with D tentatively TRBD1 or TRBD2 (5 bases each). The sequence was obtained from a man in his thirties or forties in good health. In DNA form, the CDR3 reads TGTGCCAGCACAGGACCCGGGGCCGAGACCCAGTACTTC. As protein: CASTGPGAETQYF.